This T cell receptor (beta chain) emerged from a study of cytomegalovirus exposure and HLA in healthy donors. Overall study findings and caveats: Presence/absence analyses assumed roughly uniform sequencing depth across donors, which may not hold. Certain sequence variants were highly shared and formed a cluster, and this cluster was likely a sequencing artifact. The investigators catalogued 150 or so TCR beta chains as cytomegalovirus-associated.

The ends lost 4 bases at V and 5 bases at J; junction bases unmatched: 5. The germline V gene has CDR1 SEHNR and CDR2 FQNEAQ (reference sequence). There are 15 residues in the CDR3. Points on this clone: The antigen is unknown.

The study ran its PCR with 60 Vbeta and 13 Jbeta primers. Measured with immunoSEQ multiplex PCR; TCRdb has only the in-frame clones, and not every one. The sample holds around 170,000 clones, approximately 85% seen once. The source of this sequence is a woman younger than 30 in good health and CMV-seronegative. Input material: PBMCs. The J gene is TRBJ1-4, the V gene TRBV7-9, with 9 bases identical to TRBD1. CDR3 in amino acids: CASSSPDRGNEKLFF. The DNA for the CDR3 is TGTGCCAGCAGCTCACCCGACAGGGGGAATGAAAAACTGTTTTTT.